These T cell receptor beta chains were read from a single sample in a study of PD-L1 blockade in urothelial cancer. Repertoires were generated with immunoSEQ multiplex PCR, while TCRdb's copy carries only in-frame clones and drops some. The table has about 130,000 clones, 86% seen once. The sequences come from PBMCs, collected around atezolizumab (anti-PD-L1) treatment. The receptors were gathered from a man in his forties or fifties with urothelial cancer. Each CDR3 is given without its conserved first and last residue. Each record gives: CDR3 protein, J gene, D gene, V gene. The D gene is left open where the match is weak.

CDR3: ASSAGTGGGETQY
J: TRBJ2-5
D: TRBD1
V: TRBV9

CDR3: ASSPGQSSGNTIY
J: TRBJ1-3
D: TRBD1
V: TRBV28

CDR3: ASTRGPTSISNQPQH
J: TRBJ1-5
D: .
V: TRBV28

CDR3: ASSLGAGREGYNEQF
J: TRBJ2-1
D: TRBD2
V: TRBV7-9

CDR3: ASSRSGTGAESPLH
J: TRBJ1-6
D: TRBD1
V: TRBV18

CDR3: ASSLGGGIETQY
J: TRBJ2-5
D: .
V: TRBV5-1

CDR3: ASTSSPGTGLAEAF
J: TRBJ1-1
D: TRBD1
V: TRBV28

CDR3: ASSVGLAYNEQF
J: TRBJ2-1
D: TRBD2
V: TRBV4-2

CDR3: ASRSGTYTQY
J: TRBJ2-3
D: .
V: TRBV6-5

CDR3: ASSSPLRDEQF
J: TRBJ2-1
D: .
V: TRBV27

CDR3: ASRIVRGQGPKHSEAF
J: TRBJ1-1
D: .
V: TRBV21-1

CDR3: ASSAVAGALRNEQF
J: TRBJ2-1
D: TRBD2
V: TRBV7-9

CDR3: ASSSFGGSNQPQH
J: TRBJ1-5
D: .
V: TRBV5-5

CDR3: ASSLQGMGSGNTIY
J: TRBJ1-3
D: .
V: TRBV5-6

CDR3: ASSLGGRARSGELF
J: TRBJ2-2
D: TRBD2
V: TRBV28

CDR3: ASSPPGGGYT
J: TRBJ1-2
D: TRBD1
V: TRBV28

CDR3: ASSPRGGQPLAKNIQY
J: TRBJ2-4
D: .
V: TRBV23-1

CDR3: ASSRNRGWNTEAF
J: TRBJ1-1
D: TRBD1
V: TRBV27

CDR3: ASSLKEGSQAF
J: TRBJ1-1
D: .
V: TRBV19

CDR3: ASSYDRGSSYEQY
J: TRBJ2-7
D: TRBD1
V: TRBV5-1

CDR3: ASSRRSSYEQY
J: TRBJ2-7
D: .
V: TRBV27

CDR3: ASSFGTARSADTQY
J: TRBJ2-3
D: TRBD1
V: TRBV7-9

CDR3: ASSRGREQY
J: TRBJ2-7
D: .
V: TRBV27

CDR3: ASRRDSLNTEAF
J: TRBJ1-1
D: TRBD1
V: TRBV6-6

CDR3: ASSPQGNYGYT
J: TRBJ1-2
D: .
V: TRBV18

CDR3: ASRNGKTSYEAQH
J: TRBJ1-5
D: .
V: TRBV5-8

CDR3: ASSFRGTPTNEKLF
J: TRBJ1-4
D: .
V: TRBV13

CDR3: ASSLGQDYNEQF
J: TRBJ2-1
D: .
V: TRBV13

CDR3: ASSFGHNNEQF
J: TRBJ2-1
D: .
V: TRBV28

CDR3: ASSSTYGGANTGELF
J: TRBJ2-2
D: .
V: TRBV7-6

CDR3: ASSIVAGGPLQF
J: TRBJ2-1
D: TRBD2
V: TRBV19

CDR3: ASSIGALGQVGQPQH
J: TRBJ1-5
D: TRBD1
V: TRBV19

CDR3: ASSLETYEQY
J: TRBJ2-7
D: .
V: TRBV7-2

CDR3: AWSHGLAVADTQY
J: TRBJ2-3
D: TRBD2
V: TRBV30

CDR3: ASSYVRDGYT
J: TRBJ1-2
D: .
V: TRBV7-9

CDR3: ASSLGVTGGKAETQY
J: TRBJ2-5
D: .
V: TRBV5-1

CDR3: ATQTGLNTEAF
J: TRBJ1-1
D: TRBD1
V: TRBV10-3